This T cell receptor beta chain was sequenced for a study of cytomegalovirus exposure and HLA in healthy donors. Trimming took 0 bases from V and 2 from J; bases not matched to a gene: 10. Germline CDR1 reads SGHDN; CDR2 reads FVKESK. The CDR3 has 18 residues. This clone was observed a few times. PCR involved 60 Vbeta and 13 Jbeta primers. Profiled with immunoSEQ multiplex PCR; TCRdb holds only in-frame clones, not every one. Among tens of thousands of clones listed, approximately 76% were seen once. The sequenced material came from PBMCs. The TCR originated in a male donor in good health and CMV-seronegative. The gene calls are TRBV14 and TRBJ2-3, with 8 bases that match TRBD2. The CDR3 loop reads CASSQDSSIAGYTDTQYF. The CDR3 DNA follows: TGTGCCAGCAGCCAAGATTCCTCAATAGCGGGATACACAGATACGCAGTATTTT.